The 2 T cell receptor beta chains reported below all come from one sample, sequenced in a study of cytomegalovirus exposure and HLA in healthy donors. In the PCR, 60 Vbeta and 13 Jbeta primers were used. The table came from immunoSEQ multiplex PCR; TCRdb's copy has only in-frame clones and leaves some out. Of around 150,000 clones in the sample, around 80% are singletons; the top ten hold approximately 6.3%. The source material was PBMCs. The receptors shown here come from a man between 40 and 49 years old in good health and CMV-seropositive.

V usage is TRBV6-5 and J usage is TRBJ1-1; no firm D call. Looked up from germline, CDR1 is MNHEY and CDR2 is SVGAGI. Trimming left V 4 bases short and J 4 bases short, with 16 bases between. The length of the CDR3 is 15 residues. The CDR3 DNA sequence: TGTGCCAGCAGTTTAATATATCATGGAGGCACTGAAGCTTTCTTT. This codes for CASSLIYHGGTEAFF.

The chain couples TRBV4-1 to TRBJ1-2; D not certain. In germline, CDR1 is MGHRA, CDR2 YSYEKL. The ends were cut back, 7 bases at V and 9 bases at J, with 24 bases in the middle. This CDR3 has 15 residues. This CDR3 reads CASNPSPAGGLSYTF. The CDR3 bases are TGCGCCAGCAATCCCAGCCCGGCAGGCGGACTGAGCTACACCTTC.